The subject of this entry is one T cell receptor beta chain. Its antigen is not known. These data come from a study of CD8 T cells in Susac syndrome. Overall study: About 6 sequenced Susac syndrome patients had clinically active disease, while about 8 were in remission.

RNA amounts of about 0.5 to 1 ug underwent reverse transcription with random hexamers. TCRdb itself ran the immunoSEQ multiplex PCR reads through MiXCR, one entry per CDR3 protein. The sample yields some 120,000 distinct CDR3 sequences, around 94% seen once. Findings and caveats of the study: Within total CD8+ repertoires, under 20 Susac-specific public clones were found, and within CD8+ TEMRA repertoires, 4 or 5.

The TEMRA cells underwent FACS enrichment, while the CD8+ and CD4+ T cells underwent negative isolation. CDR1 is DFQATT, CDR2 SNEGSKA, per germline (reference sequence). This CDR3 has 11 residues. V was cut by 1 base and J by 4 bases, with 5 bases left in between. Source material: CD8+ T cells from PBMCs. The rearrangement uses TRBV20-1 and TRBJ2-7; D call uncertain. The TCR was taken from a human donor with Susac syndrome. The CDR3 nucleotides read TGCAGTGCTAGAGCGGGTTACGAGCAGTACTTC. Its translation is CSARAGYEQYF.